The clone carrying this T cell receptor (beta chain) was found a few times. These data come from a study of T cells in Graves' hyperthyroidism and ophthalmopathy. Reasons for excluding patients were uncontrolled infection, other autoimmune disease, pregnancy or lactation. The CDR3 regions of TCR beta were amplified from RNA transcripts. Researchers ran a first-round RT-PCR on the TCR CDR3 using the HTBI primer set. TCRdb itself ran the multiplex PCR reads through MiXCR, one entry per CDR3 protein. The sample consists of over 350,000 distinct CDR3 sequences, 15% to 20% of them appearing once. CDR1 DFQATT and CDR2 SNEGSKA come from the germline V gene (reference sequence). The CDR3 has 14 residues. Germline trimming cut 3 bases from V and 2 bases from J; bases unmatched to any gene: 6.

The receptor was derived from a man aged 18 to 29 with Graves' ophthalmopathy. The gene calls are TRBV20-1 and TRBJ2-7; 8 bases map to TRBD2. The specimen was blood. CDR3 in DNA: TGCAGTGCTAGGGCAACGACTAGCGCCTACGAGCAGTACTTC. Residues: CSARATTSAYEQYF.